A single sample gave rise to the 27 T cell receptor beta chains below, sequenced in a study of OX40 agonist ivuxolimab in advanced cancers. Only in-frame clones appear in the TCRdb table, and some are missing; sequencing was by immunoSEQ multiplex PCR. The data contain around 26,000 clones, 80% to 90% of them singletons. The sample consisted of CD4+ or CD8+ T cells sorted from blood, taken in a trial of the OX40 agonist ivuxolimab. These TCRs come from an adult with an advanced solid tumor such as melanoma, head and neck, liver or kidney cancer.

CDR3 sequence (DNA): TGTGCCTGGAGTGTGCAGGACTACGAGCAGTACTTC. It yields the protein CAWSVQDYEQYF. The chain has TRBV30 and TRBJ2-7, with unresolved D. Germline CDR1 and CDR2: GTSNPN and SVGIG (reference sequence). The CDR3 has 12 amino acids. V was clipped by 0 bases and J by 3 bases, with 6 bases between them.

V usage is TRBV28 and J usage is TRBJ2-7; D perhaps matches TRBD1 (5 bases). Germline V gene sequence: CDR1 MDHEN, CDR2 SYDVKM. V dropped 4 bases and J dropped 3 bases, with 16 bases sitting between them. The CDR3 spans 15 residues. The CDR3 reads CASSSLIRRGYEQYF. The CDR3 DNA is TGTGCCAGCAGTTCCCTGATCAGAAGGGGCTACGAGCAGTACTTC.

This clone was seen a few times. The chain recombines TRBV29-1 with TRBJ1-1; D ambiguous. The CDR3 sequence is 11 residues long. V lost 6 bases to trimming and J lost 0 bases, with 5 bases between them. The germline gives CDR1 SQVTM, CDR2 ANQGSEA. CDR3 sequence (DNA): TGCAGCGTGAAAATGAACACTGAAGCTTTCTTT. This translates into CSVKMNTEAFF.

The CDR3 loop reads CASSDLAGDYNEQFF. CDR3 sequence (DNA): TGTGCCAGCAGCGATTTAGCGGGGGACTACAATGAGCAGTTCTTC. The rearrangement uses TRBV9 and TRBJ2-1; 9 bases line up with TRBD2. The J segment lost 3 bases and the V segment lost 3 bases, leaving 4 bases of the junction unmatched. The CDR3 is 15 amino acids. Germline values: CDR1 SGDLS, CDR2 YYNGEE.

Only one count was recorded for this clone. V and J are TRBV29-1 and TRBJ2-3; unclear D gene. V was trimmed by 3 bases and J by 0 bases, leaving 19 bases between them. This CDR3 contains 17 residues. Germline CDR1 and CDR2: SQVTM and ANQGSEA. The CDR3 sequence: CSVDLLGFNPSTDTQYF. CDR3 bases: TGCAGCGTTGACCTGTTAGGCTTTAACCCTAGCACAGATACGCAGTATTTT.

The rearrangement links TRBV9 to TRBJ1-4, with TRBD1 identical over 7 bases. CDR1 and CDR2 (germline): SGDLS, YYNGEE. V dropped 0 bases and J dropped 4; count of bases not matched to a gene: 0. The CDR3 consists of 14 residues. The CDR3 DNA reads TGTGCCAGCAGCGTAGGACAGGGTAATGAAAAACTGTTTTTT. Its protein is CASSVGQGNEKLFF.

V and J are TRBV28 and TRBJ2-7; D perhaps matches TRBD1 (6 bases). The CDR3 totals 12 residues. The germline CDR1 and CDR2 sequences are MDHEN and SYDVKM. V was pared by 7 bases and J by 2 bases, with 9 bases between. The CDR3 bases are TGTGCCAGCACAGGGGACCCCTACGAGCAGTACTTC. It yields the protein CASTGDPYEQYF.

The CDR3 sequence: CASSSTGSYEQYF. CDR3 bases: TGTGCCAGCAGTTCGACAGGCTCCTACGAGCAGTACTTC. This chain joins TRBV7-9 and TRBJ2-7, with D tentatively TRBD1 (6 bases). The V gene lost 6 bases and the J gene lost 0 bases, with 9 bases spanning the gap. Germline V CDR1 and CDR2: SEHNR, FQNEAQ (reference sequence). CDR3 length: 13 residues.

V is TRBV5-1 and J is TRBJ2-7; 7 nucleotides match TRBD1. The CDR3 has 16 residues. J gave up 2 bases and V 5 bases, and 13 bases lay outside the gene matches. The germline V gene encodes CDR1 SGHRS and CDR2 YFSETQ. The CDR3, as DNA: TGCGCCAGCAGATATGACACCGGGACAGCGACCTACGAGCAGTACTTC. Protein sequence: CASRYDTGTATYEQYF.

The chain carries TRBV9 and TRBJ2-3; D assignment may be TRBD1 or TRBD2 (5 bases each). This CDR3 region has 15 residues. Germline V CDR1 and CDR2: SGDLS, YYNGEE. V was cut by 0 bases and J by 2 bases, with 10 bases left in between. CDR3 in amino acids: CASSVGGGPTDTQYF. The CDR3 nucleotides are TGTGCCAGCAGCGTAGGTGGGGGACCCACAGATACGCAGTATTTT.

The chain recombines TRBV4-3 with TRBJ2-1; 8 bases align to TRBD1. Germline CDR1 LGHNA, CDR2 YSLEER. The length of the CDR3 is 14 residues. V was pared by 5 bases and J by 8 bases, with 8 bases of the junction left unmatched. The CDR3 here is CASSFGDRTDEQFF. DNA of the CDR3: TGCGCCAGCAGCTTTGGGGACAGGACCGATGAGCAGTTCTTC.

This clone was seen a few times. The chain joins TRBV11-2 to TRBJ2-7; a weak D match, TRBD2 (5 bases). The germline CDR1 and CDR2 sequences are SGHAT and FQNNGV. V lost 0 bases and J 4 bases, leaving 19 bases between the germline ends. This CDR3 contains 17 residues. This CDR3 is CASSLEVLSGGGYEQYF. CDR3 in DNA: TGTGCCAGCAGCTTAGAAGTCCTAAGCGGAGGTGGGTACGAGCAGTACTTC.

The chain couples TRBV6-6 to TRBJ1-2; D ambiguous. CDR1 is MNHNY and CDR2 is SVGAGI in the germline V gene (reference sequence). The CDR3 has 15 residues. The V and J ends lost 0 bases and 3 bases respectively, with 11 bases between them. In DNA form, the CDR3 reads TGTGCCAGCAGTTACTCTCCGGCAACCGACTATGGCTACACCTTC. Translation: CASSYSPATDYGYTF.

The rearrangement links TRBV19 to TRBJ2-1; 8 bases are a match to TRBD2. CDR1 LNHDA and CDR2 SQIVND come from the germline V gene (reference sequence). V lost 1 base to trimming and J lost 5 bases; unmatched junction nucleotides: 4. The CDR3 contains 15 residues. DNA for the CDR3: TGTGCCAGTAGTATAGGCACTAGCGGCAACAATGAGCAGTTCTTC. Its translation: CASSIGTSGNNEQFF. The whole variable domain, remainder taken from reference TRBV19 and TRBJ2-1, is DGGITQSPKYLFRKEGQNVTLSCEQNLNHDAMYWYRQDPGQGLRLIYYSQIVNDFQKGDIAEGYSVSREKKESFPLTVTSAQKNPTAFYLCASSIGTSGNNEQFFGPGTRLTVL.

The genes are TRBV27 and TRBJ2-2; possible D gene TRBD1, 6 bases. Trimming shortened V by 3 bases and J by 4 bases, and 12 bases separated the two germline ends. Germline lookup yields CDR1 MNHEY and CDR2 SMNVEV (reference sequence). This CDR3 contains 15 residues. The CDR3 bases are TGTGCCAGCAGTTTGGCAGGGGTGGGCACCGGGGAGCTGTTTTTT. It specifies CASSLAGVGTGELFF.

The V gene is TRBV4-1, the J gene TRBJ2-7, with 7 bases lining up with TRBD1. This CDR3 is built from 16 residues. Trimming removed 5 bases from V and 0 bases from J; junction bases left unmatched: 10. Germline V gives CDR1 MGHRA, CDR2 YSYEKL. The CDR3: CASSDLGQANSYEQYF. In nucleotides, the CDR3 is TGCGCCAGCAGCGACCTAGGACAGGCCAACTCCTACGAGCAGTACTTC.

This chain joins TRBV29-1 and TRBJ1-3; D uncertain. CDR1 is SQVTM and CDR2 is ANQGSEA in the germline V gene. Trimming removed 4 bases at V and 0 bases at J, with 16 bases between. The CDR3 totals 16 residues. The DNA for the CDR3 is TGCAGCGTTGCTGAGTACGTTCCGAGCTCTGGAAACACCATATATTTT. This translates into CSVAEYVPSSGNTIYF.

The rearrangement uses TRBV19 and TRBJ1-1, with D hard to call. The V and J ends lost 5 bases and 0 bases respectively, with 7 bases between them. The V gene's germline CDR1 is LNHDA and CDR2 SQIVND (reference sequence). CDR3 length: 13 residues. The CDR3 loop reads CASSPVMNTEAFF. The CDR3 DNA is TGTGCCAGTAGTCCGGTGATGAACACTGAAGCTTTCTTT.

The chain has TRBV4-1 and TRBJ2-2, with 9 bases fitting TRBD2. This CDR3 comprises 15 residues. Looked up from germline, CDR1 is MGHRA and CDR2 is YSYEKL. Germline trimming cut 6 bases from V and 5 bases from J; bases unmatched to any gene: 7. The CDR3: CASSQHLAGTGELFF. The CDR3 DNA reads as TGCGCCAGCAGTCAACATCTAGCGGGGACCGGGGAGCTGTTTTTT.

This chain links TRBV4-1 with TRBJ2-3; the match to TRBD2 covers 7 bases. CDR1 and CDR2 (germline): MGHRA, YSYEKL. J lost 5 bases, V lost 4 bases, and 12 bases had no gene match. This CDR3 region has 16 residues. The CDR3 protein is CASSRIGGGDLDTQYF. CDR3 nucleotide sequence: TGCGCCAGCAGCCGAATAGGCGGGGGTGATTTAGATACGCAGTATTTT.

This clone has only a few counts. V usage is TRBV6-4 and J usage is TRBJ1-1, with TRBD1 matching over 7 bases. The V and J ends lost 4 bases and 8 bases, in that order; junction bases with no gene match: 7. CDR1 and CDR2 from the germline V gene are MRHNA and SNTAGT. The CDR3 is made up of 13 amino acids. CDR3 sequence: CASSGTGQAEAFF. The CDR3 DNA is TGTGCCAGCAGTGGGACAGGTCAGGCCGAAGCTTTCTTT.

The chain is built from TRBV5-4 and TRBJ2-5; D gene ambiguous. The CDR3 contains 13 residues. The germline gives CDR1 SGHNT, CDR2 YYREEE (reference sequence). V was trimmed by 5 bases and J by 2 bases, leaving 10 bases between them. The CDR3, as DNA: TGTGCCAGCAGTTCTCGAGGTCAAGAGACCCAGTACTTC. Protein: CASSSRGQETQYF.

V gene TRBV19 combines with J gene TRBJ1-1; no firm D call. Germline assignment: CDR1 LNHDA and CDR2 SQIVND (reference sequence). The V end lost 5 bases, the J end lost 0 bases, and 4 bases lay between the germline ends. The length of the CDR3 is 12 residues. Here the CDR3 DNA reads TGTGCCAGTAGTTGGCTGAACACTGAAGCTTTCTTT. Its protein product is CASSWLNTEAFF.

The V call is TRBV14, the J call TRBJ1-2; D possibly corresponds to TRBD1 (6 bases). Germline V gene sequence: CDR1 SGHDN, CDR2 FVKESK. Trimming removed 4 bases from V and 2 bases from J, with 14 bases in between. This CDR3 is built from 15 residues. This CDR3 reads CASSLQGGQNYGYTF. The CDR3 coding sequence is TGTGCCAGCAGCCTCCAAGGGGGTCAGAACTATGGCTACACCTTC.

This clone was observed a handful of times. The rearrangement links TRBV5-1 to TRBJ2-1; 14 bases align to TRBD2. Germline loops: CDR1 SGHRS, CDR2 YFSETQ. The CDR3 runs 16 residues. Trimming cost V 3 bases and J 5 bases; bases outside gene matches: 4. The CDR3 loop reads CASSSGLAGVNNEQFF. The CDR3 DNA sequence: TGCGCCAGCAGCTCGGGACTAGCGGGAGTAAACAATGAGCAGTTCTTC.

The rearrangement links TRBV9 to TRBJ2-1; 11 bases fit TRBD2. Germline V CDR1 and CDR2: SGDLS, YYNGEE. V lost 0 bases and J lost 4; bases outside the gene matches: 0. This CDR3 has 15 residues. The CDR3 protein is CASSVGTSGYNEQFF. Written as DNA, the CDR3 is TGTGCCAGCAGCGTAGGGACTAGCGGGTACAATGAGCAGTTCTTC.

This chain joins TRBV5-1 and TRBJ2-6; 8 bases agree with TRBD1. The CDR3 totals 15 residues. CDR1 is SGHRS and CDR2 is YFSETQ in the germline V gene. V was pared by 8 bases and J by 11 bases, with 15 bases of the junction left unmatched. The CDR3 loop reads CARPRDRPLMDVLTF. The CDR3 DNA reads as TGCGCCAGACCCCGGGACAGGCCCTTGATGGACGTCCTGACTTTC. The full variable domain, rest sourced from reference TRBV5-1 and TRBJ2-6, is KAGVTQTPRYLIKTRGQQVTLSCSPISGHRSVSWYQQTPGQGLQFLFEYFSETQRNKGNFPGRFSGRQFSNSRSEMNVSTLELGDSALYLCARPRDRPLMDVLTFGAGSRLTVL.